This TCR beta chain derives from a study of spatial heterogeneity in lung cancer. The time point was: sample taken at primary tumor resection. The study's findings and limits: Expanded alpha and beta TCR counts within tumors tracked tumor mutation counts.

CDR3 size: 14 residues. The junction had 7 bases not matched to a gene; V was cut back by 5 bases and J by 3 bases. Per the germline V gene, CDR1 is MNHEY and CDR2 is SVGAGI. This clonotype was seen repeatedly, ten times or more. The antigen is not known. TCR cDNA molecules each had a unique molecular identifier. MiXCR was run by TCRdb on the 5' RACE reads, yielding one entry per CDR3 protein. The data hold about 14,000 distinct CDR3 sequences, with roughly 4.7% observed a single time. This TCR derives from a female donor with early-stage non-small cell lung cancer. Sequencing used lung tumor tissue, obtained at surgery. The V call is TRBV6-5, the J call TRBJ2-7; TRBD2 matches at 7 bases. Here the CDR3 DNA reads TGTGCCAGCAGTCGGGGAGCGGGGCACTACGAGCAGTACTTC. Its translation: CASSRGAGHYEQYF.